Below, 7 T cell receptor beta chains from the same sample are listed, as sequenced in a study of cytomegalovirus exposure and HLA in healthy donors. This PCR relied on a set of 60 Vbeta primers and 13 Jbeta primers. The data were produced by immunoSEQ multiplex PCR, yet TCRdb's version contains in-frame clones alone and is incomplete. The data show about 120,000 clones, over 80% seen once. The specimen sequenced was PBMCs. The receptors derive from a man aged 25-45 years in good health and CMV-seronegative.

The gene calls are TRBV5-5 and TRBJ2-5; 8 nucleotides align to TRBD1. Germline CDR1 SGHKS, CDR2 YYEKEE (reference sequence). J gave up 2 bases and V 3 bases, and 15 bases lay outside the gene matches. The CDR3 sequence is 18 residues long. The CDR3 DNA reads TGTGCCAGCAGCTCTCATAGACGGACAGGGACGGGGCAAGAGACCCAGTACTTC. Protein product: CASSSHRRTGTGQETQYF.

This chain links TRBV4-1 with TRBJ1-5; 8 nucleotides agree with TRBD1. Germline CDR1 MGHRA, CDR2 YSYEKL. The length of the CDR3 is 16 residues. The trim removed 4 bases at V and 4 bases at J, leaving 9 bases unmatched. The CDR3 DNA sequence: TGCGCCAGCAGCCGAGGGACAGGCGAAATTAATCAGCCCCAGCATTTT. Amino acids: CASSRGTGEINQPQHF.

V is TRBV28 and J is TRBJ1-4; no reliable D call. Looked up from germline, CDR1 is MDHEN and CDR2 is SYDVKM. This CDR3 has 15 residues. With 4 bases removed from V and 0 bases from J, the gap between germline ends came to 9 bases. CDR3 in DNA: TGTGCCAGCAGTTCCGTTTTCCCAACTAATGAAAAACTGTTTTTT. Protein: CASSSVFPTNEKLFF.

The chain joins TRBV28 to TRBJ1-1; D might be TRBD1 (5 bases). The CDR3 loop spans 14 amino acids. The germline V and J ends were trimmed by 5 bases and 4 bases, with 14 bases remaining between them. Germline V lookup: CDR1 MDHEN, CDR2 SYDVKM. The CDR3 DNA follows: TGTGCCAGCAGTCAGCCCGGGGGGGGCACTGAAGCTTTCTTT. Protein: CASSQPGGGTEAFF.

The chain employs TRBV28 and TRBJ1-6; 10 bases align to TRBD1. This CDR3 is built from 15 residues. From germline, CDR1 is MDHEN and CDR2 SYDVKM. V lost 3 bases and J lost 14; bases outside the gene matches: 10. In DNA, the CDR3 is TGTGCCAGCAGTTTTCCCGGACAGGGGGTTTTGACCCTCCACTTT. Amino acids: CASSFPGQGVLTLHF.

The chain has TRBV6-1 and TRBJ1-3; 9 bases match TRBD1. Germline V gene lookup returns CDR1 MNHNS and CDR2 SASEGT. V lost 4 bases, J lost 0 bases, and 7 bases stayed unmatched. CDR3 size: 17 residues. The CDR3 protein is CASSARQGVSSGNTIYF. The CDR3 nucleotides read TGTGCCAGCAGTGCTAGACAGGGGGTCTCCTCTGGAAACACCATATATTTT.

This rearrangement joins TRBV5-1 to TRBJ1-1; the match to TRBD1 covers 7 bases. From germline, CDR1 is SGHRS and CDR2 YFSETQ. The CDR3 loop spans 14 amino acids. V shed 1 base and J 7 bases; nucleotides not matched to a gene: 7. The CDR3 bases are TGCGCCAGCAGCTTGACAGGGGAAGGTGATGAAGCTTTCTTT. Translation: CASSLTGEGDEAFF.